The 7 T cell receptor beta chains below were found in one sample sequenced in a study of long-term antiretroviral therapy in people with HIV. The authors ran the immunoSEQ assay, v3.0, at survey level. Profiled with immunoSEQ multiplex PCR; TCRdb holds only in-frame clones, not every one. The profile shows approximately 35,000 clones, around 94% of them singletons. This specimen was unsorted PBMCs, taken about 5.1 years after starting antiretroviral therapy. These receptors came from a woman aged 50 to 60 with HIV.

The rearrangement links TRBV25-1 to TRBJ2-1, with unresolved D. The V gene lost 2 bases and the J gene lost 9 bases, with 8 bases spanning the gap. This CDR3 spans 12 amino acids. CDR1 is MGHDK, CDR2 SYGVNS, per germline. CDR3 nucleotide sequence: TGTGCCAGCAGTGAAATGGGGTTTGAGCAGTTCTTC. Protein product: CASSEMGFEQFF.

The chain employs TRBV6-6 and TRBJ2-3; D is unclear. The CDR3 has 13 amino acids. Trimming shortened V by 0 bases and J by 8 bases, and 9 bases separated the two germline ends. The germline V gene has CDR1 MNHNY and CDR2 SVGAGI (reference sequence). The CDR3: CASSYSSPSTQYF. CDR3 nucleotides: TGTGCCAGCAGTTACTCATCCCCGAGTACGCAGTATTTT.

The chain carries TRBV6-5 and TRBJ1-5; D is uncertain. V lost 2 bases, J lost 4 bases, and 12 bases lay in between. Germline CDR1 reads MNHEY; CDR2 reads SVGAGI. This CDR3 comprises 15 residues. CDR3 sequence reads: CASSYPPVLNQPQHF. The CDR3 nucleotides are TGTGCCAGCAGTTACCCCCCGGTCCTTAATCAGCCCCAGCATTTT.

The V and J genes are TRBV18 and TRBJ1-2; 8 nucleotides match TRBD1. Trimming cost V 0 bases and J 3 bases; bases outside gene matches: 6. The CDR3 runs to 16 residues. Germline loops: CDR1 KGHSH, CDR2 LQKENI. The CDR3 DNA follows: TGTGCCAGCTCACCACCGATAAGGGACAGGCACTATGGCTACACCTTC. Protein sequence: CASSPPIRDRHYGYTF.

This clone was recorded only once. J is TRBJ1-6 and V is TRBV4-1; the match to TRBD1 covers 7 bases. J was trimmed by 2 bases and V by 1 base; bases with no gene match: 5. Germline CDR1 MGHRA, CDR2 YSYEKL. The CDR3 has 17 residues. CDR3 in DNA: TGCGCCAGCAGCCAAGGTCAGGGGGGCGCCTATAATTCACCCCTCCACTTT. Amino acids: CASSQGQGGAYNSPLHF.

The chain couples TRBV4-3 to TRBJ2-3; TRBD1 matches at 10 bases. Trimming at V came to 0 bases and at J to 5 bases, leaving 11 bases not matched to a gene. CDR3 length: 18 residues. CDR1 and CDR2 from the germline V gene are LGHNA and YSLEER. CDR3 DNA sequence: TGCGCCAGCAGCCAAGATTCGGGGGACAGGGGTATGCGAGATACGCAGTATTTT. Translating gives CASSQDSGDRGMRDTQYF.

The rearrangement joins TRBV9 to TRBJ1-2, with TRBD1 identical over 8 bases. CDR3 size: 16 residues. With V trimmed by 4 bases and J by 4 bases, 12 bases remained unmatched. Per the germline V gene, CDR1 is SGDLS and CDR2 is YYNGEE. In DNA, the CDR3 is TGTGCCAGCAGCCCCAGACCAGGGGGCTCTGGCTATGGCTACACCTTC. Amino acid sequence: CASSPRPGGSGYGYTF.